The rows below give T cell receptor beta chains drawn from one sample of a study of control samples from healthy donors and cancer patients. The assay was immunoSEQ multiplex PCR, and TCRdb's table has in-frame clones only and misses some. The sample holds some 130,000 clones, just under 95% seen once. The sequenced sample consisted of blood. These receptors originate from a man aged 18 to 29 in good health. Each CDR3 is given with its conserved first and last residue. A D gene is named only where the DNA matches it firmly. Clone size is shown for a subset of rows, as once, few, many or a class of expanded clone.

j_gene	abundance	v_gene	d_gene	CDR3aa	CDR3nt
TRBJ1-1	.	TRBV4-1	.	CASSHPRGGMNTEAFF	TGCGCCAGCAGCCATCCTAGGGGAGGGATGAACACTGAAGCTTTCTTT
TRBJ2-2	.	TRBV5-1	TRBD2	CASSLFGGANTGELFF	TGCGCCAGCAGCTTGTTCGGGGGGGCGAACACCGGGGAGCTGTTTTTT
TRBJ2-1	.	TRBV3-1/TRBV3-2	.	CASSQGGSGGYEQFF	TGTGCCAGCAGCCAAGGAGGATCCGGGGGTTATGAGCAGTTCTTC
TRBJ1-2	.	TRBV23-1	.	CASSLQGSYGYTF	TGCGCCAGCAGTCTCCAGGGAAGCTATGGCTACACCTTC
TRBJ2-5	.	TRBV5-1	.	CASSLEAGTQQYF	TGCGCCAGCAGCTTGGAGGCAGGGACTCAGCAGTACTTC
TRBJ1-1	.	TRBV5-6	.	CASSLVKGWHTEAFF	TGTGCCAGCAGCTTGGTCAAGGGATGGCACACTGAAGCTTTCTTT
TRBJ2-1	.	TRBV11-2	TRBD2	CASRRPLAGGLNEQFF	TGTGCCAGCAGACGCCCACTAGCGGGGGGGCTGAATGAGCAGTTCTTC
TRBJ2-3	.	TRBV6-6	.	CASRQSSTDTQYF	TGTGCCAGTAGACAGAGTAGCACAGATACGCAGTATTTT
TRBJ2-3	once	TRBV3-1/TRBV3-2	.	CASSHRTSTDTQYF	TGTGCCAGCAGCCATCGGACTAGCACAGATACGCAGTATTTT
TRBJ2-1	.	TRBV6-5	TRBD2	CASVGLAGPMEFF	TGTGCCAGCGTCGGACTAGCGGGGCCGATGGAGTTCTTC
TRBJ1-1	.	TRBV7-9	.	CASSPFGVHTEAFF	TGTGCCAGCAGCCCGTTTGGGGTACACACTGAAGCTTTCTTT
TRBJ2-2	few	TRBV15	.	CATSSGGRSTGELFF	TGTGCCACCAGCAGTGGAGGGAGGAGCACCGGGGAGCTGTTTTTT
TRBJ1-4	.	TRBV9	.	CASSKGGTNEKLFF	TGTGCCAGCAGCAAAGGGGGAACTAATGAAAAACTGTTTTTT
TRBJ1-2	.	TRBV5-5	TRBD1	CASGQGNYGYTF	TGTGCCAGCGGACAGGGGAACTATGGCTACACCTTC
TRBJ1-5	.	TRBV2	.	CASLKDASSNQPQHF	TGTGCCAGCCTCAAGGACGCCAGTAGCAATCAGCCCCAGCATTTT
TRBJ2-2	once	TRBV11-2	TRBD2	CASSLAAGGPLWELFF	TGTGCCAGCAGCTTAGCCGCGGGGGGGCCTCTCTGGGAGCTGTTTTTT
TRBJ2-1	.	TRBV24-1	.	CATSDSGEQFF	TGTGCCACCAGTGATTCTGGGGAGCAGTTCTTC
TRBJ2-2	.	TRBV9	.	CASSVAGEPGELFF	TGTGCCAGCAGCGTAGCAGGGGAACCCGGGGAGCTGTTTTTT
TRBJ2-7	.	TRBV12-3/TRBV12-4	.	CASSQQGGQYF	TGTGCCAGCAGCCAGCAGGGAGGGCAGTACTTC
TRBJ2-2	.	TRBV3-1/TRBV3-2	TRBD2	CASTKLRGLAGGTGELFF	TGTGCCAGCACCAAACTACGGGGATTAGCGGGGGGGACCGGGGAGCTGTTTTTT
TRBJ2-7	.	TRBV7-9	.	CASSLDLGFYEQYF	TGTGCCAGCAGCTTAGATTTGGGGTTCTACGAGCAGTACTTC
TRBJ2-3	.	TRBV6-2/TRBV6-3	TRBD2	CASSRERDTDTQYF	TGTGCCAGCAGCCGTGAGCGGGACACAGATACGCAGTATTTT
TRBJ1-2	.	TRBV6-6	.	CASSYGVSSYGYTF	TGTGCCAGCAGTTACGGGGTTTCGTCCTATGGCTACACCTTC
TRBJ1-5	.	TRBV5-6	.	CASSLSGYNQPQHF	TGTGCCAGCAGCTTGTCTGGGTACAATCAGCCCCAGCATTTT
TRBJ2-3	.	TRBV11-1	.	CASSFTDTQYF	TGTGCCAGCAGTTTCACAGATACGCAGTATTTT
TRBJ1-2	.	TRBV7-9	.	CASSPPQGPYGYTF	TGTGCCAGCAGCCCCCCCCAGGGGCCCTATGGCTACACCTTC
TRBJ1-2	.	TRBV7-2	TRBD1	CASSSRDRALYGYTF	TGTGCCAGCAGCTCCCGGGACAGGGCCCTCTATGGCTACACCTTC
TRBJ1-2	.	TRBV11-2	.	CASGGSNYGYTF	TGTGCCAGCGGGGGCAGTAACTATGGCTACACCTTC
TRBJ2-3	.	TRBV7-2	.	CASSPTATDTQYF	TGTGCCAGCAGCCCGACAGCTACAGATACGCAGTATTTT
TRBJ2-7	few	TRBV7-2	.	CASSLARGTYEQYF	TGTGCCAGCAGCTTAGCCAGGGGAACCTACGAGCAGTACTTC
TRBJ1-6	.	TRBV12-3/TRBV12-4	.	CASSFRRLSPLHF	TGTGCCAGCAGTTTTAGGAGACTCTCACCCCTCCACTTT
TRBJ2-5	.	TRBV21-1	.	CASSKIGIRDREETQYF	TGTGCCAGCAGCAAAATAGGAATCCGGGACAGGGAAGAGACCCAGTACTTC
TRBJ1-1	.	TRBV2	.	CASSQDGEAFF	TGTGCCAGCAGTCAAGACGGTGAAGCTTTCTTT
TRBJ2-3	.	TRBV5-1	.	CASSLFLASTDTQYF	TGCGCCAGCAGCTTGTTCCTAGCGAGCACAGATACGCAGTATTTT